The 9 T cell receptor beta chains reported below all come from one sample, sequenced in a study of blood T cell repertoires in COVID-19. The repertoire was sequenced with immunoSEQ multiplex PCR; TCRdb's copy has only in-frame clones and lacks some. The repertoire consists of hundreds of thousands of clones, with roughly 89% occurring once and the leading ten covering roughly 1%. The specimen sequenced was peripheral blood. These receptors came from a man aged 18 to 29 with COVID-19, enrolled during active disease.

The chain recombines TRBV27 with TRBJ2-2; maybe TRBD2 (6 bases). V lost 11 bases, J lost 3 bases, and 16 bases lay in between. From germline, CDR1 is MNHEY and CDR2 SMNVEV (reference sequence). The CDR3 extends over 14 amino acids. CDR3 region: CAGGNRSDTGELFF. CDR3 bases: TGTGCCGGGGGGAATAGATCTGACACCGGGGAGCTGTTTTTT.

The chain is built from TRBV29-1 and TRBJ2-5, with D perhaps TRBD1 (6 bases). Germline lookup yields CDR1 SQVTM and CDR2 ANQGSEA. V gave up 4 bases and J gave up 13 bases, with 19 bases separating them. The CDR3 contains 12 residues. The CDR3 DNA follows: TGCAGCGTTGTAGGGTTGGACAGTGTATTGTACTTC. This codes for CSVVGLDSVLYF.

The chain recombines TRBV7-8 with TRBJ2-1; TRBD1 might be the D (5 bases). Trimming shortened V by 0 bases and J by 7 bases, and 13 bases separated the two germline ends. Germline V gene lookup returns CDR1 SGHVS and CDR2 FQNEAQ. The CDR3 contains 15 residues. DNA of the CDR3: TGTGCCAGCAGCTTAGCAGGGGTCAGTGGGAATGAGCAGTTCTTC. It translates to CASSLAGVSGNEQFF.

This clone was detected only once. CDR3 nucleotides: TGTGCCAGCAGCGTAGGGGGCGGTGAAGCTTTCTTT. Its translation is CASSVGGGEAFF. The chain joins TRBV9 to TRBJ1-1, with D possibly TRBD1 on 5 matching bases. The length of the CDR3 is 12 residues. Germline CDR1 and CDR2: SGDLS and YYNGEE. V was cut by 0 bases and J by 7 bases, with 7 bases left in between.

The rearrangement uses TRBV9 and TRBJ2-7, with TRBD2 as a possible D gene (6 bases). CDR1 is SGDLS and CDR2 is YYNGEE in the germline V gene. The CDR3 is made up of 15 amino acids. V gave up 0 bases and J gave up 7 bases, with 17 bases separating them. The CDR3 spells CASSVGQGIAGEQYF. The CDR3 region has the DNA TGTGCCAGCAGCGTAGGGCAGGGCATTGCGGGGGAGCAGTACTTC.

The rearrangement uses TRBV6-5 and TRBJ1-2; the match to TRBD1 covers 10 bases. After removal of 6 bases from V and 7 bases from J, the junction contained 8 bases not matched to a gene. CDR3 size: 14 residues. Germline V gives CDR1 MNHEY, CDR2 SVGAGI. CDR3 amino acids: CASRIPGQGFGYTF. Written as DNA, the CDR3 is TGTGCCAGCAGAATACCGGGACAGGGGTTTGGCTACACCTTC.

The chain is built from TRBV24-1 and TRBJ2-2, with a possible D match to TRBD1 (6 bases). V lost 1 base and J lost 8, with 10 bases in between. The germline V gene encodes CDR1 KGHDR and CDR2 SFDVKD. CDR3 length equals 14 residues. The CDR3: CATSDFAGTGELFF. CDR3 coding DNA: TGTGCCACCAGTGATTTTGCCGGGACAGGGGAGCTGTTTTTT.

The J gene is TRBJ1-6, the V gene TRBV2, with D possibly TRBD1 on 6 matching bases. V lost 6 bases, J lost 6 bases, and 9 bases lay in between. In germline, CDR1 is SNHLY, CDR2 FYNNEI. The CDR3 extends over 13 amino acids. In DNA, the CDR3 is TGTGCCAGCAGGAGGGGGAGTAATTCACCCCTCCACTTT. Amino acids: CASRRGSNSPLHF.

V is TRBV19 and J is TRBJ2-2, with TRBD1 as a possible D gene (5 bases). Germline V gene lookup returns CDR1 LNHDA and CDR2 SQIVND (reference sequence). V lost 7 bases, J lost 8 bases, and 23 bases lay in between. This CDR3 has 16 amino acids. As DNA, the CDR3 is TGTGCCAGTACCACCGACCGGCAGGGTTACTTGGGGGAGCTGTTTTTT. It translates to CASTTDRQGYLGELFF.